The rows below give T cell receptor beta chains drawn from one sample of a study of T cells after yellow fever vaccination. MiXCR, applied by TCRdb to the 5' RACE reads, yields one record per CDR3 protein. The sample carries fewer than 450,000 distinct CDR3 sequences, approximately 4.2% recorded once. The material was PBMCs, obtained 5 days after the yellow fever booster vaccination. The receptors derive from a man aged 18 to 30 who received the YFV17D yellow fever vaccine. The CDR3 runs from the conserved cysteine through the conserved F or W. D genes are given only for firm matches. Only some rows state a clone size, as once, few, many or a class for expanded clones.

J gene | clone size | V gene | D gene | CDR3 DNA | CDR3 protein
TRBJ2-5 | - | TRBV3-1 | - | TGTGCCAGCAGCCATCCGGGCGCTATTAAAGAGACCCAGTACTTC | CASSHPGAIKETQYF
TRBJ2-1 | - | TRBV6-2/TRBV6-3 | - | TGTGCCAGCAGCGATAGCCCCTTTGCGGCCAATGAGCAGTTCTTC | CASSDSPFAANEQFF
TRBJ2-2 | - | TRBV6-2/TRBV6-3 | - | TGTGCCAGCAGTAACAGGGGGGGATCCGGGGAGCTGTTTTTT | CASSNRGGSGELFF
TRBJ2-2 | - | TRBV5-1 | - | TGCGCCAGCAGCTTCGACAGATCAATCACCGGGGAGCTGTTTTTT | CASSFDRSITGELFF
TRBJ2-4 | many | TRBV7-2 | - | TGTGCCAGCTCTCGAGAGGGGTCCCTCGGGGCCAAAAACATTCAGTACTTC | CASSREGSLGAKNIQYF
TRBJ1-6 | - | TRBV25-1 | - | TGTGCCAGCAGTGTCGACGGGACCTACTCACCCCTCCACTTT | CASSVDGTYSPLHF
TRBJ2-1 | few | TRBV20-1 | - | TGCAGTGCCCCCCCAGGGGAAAGGTACAATGAGCAGTTCTTC | CSAPPGERYNEQFF
TRBJ1-5 | - | TRBV27 | - | TGTGCCAGCAGCTTCGACAGGTTCAATCAGCCCCAGCATTTT | CASSFDRFNQPQHF
TRBJ1-2 | - | TRBV20-1 | - | TGCAGTGTTAGGGGGGGCTATGGCTACACCTTC | CSVRGGYGYTF
TRBJ1-4 | few | TRBV28 | TRBD1 | TGTGCCAGCAGTTTCCCGGGACAGGGGGATGAAAAACTGTTTTTT | CASSFPGQGDEKLFF
TRBJ1-1 | few | TRBV13 | - | TGTGCCAGCAGCTGGGGGGGTGGCGACTACACTGAAGCTTTCTTT | CASSWGGGDYTEAFF
TRBJ2-5 | few | TRBV7-9 | - | TGTGCCAGCAGCTTAGTACGTCTAGCTCAAGAGACCCAGTACTTC | CASSLVRLAQETQYF
TRBJ2-2 | few | TRBV21-1 | - | TGTGCCAGCAGCAACGGGGAGACTAGCACGAACACCGGGGAGCTGTTTTTT | CASSNGETSTNTGELFF
TRBJ1-4 | few | TRBV18 | - | TGTGCCAGCTACCCGGCTCAACAGATCTCGCGGGAAAAACTGTTTTTT | CASYPAQQISREKLFF
TRBJ1-3 | few | TRBV29-1 | - | TGCAGCGTTGAGAAGAGGGACGGAAACACCATATATTTT | CSVEKRDGNTIYF
TRBJ1-2 | - | TRBV4-1 | TRBD1 | TGCGCCAGCAGCCCGGGGACAGGGGGCGCTTGGGGCTACACCTTC | CASSPGTGGAWGYTF
TRBJ1-2 | - | TRBV29-1 | - | TGCAGCGTTTCCAGGCCTAACTATGGCTACACCTTC | CSVSRPNYGYTF
TRBJ2-2 | - | TRBV20-1 | TRBD2 | TGCAGTGCTCACGGACTAGCGGTGAACACCGGGGAGCTGTTTTTT | CSAHGLAVNTGELFF
TRBJ2-1 | few | TRBV24-1 | - | TGTGCCACCAGTGATTTTGTTGCGGGGATCGGGCAGTTCTTC | CATSDFVAGIGQFF
TRBJ2-2 | many | TRBV5-1 | - | TGCGCCAGCAGCGCCACTGAATCCCCGAACACCGGGGAGCTGTTTTTT | CASSATESPNTGELFF
TRBJ2-2 | few | TRBV5-1 | - | TGCGCCAGCAGCGCCATGTCAGGGAACACCGGGGAGCTGTTTTTT | CASSAMSGNTGELFF
TRBJ2-3 | - | TRBV20-1 | TRBD2 | TGCAGGGTTAGGAGAGCGGGGATCGGAAACACAGATACGCAGTATTTT | CRVRRAGIGNTDTQYF
TRBJ1-1 | - | TRBV6-5 | - | TGTGCCAGCAGCCAGACTCGAGACACTGAAGCTTTCTTT | CASSQTRDTEAFF
TRBJ2-1 | few | TRBV18 | - | TGTGCCAGCTCCAATTTAAATCCGGGAAGGTACAATGAGCAGTTCTTC | CASSNLNPGRYNEQFF
TRBJ1-6 | - | TRBV3-1 | TRBD1 | TGTGCCAGCGGACAGGGAGGGACACCCCTCCACTTT | CASGQGGTPLHF
TRBJ2-4 | few | TRBV5-4 | - | TGTGCCAGCAGCTGGGGAACAGCCAAAAACATTCAGTACTTC | CASSWGTAKNIQYF
TRBJ2-1 | - | TRBV11-3 | - | TGTGCCAGCAGCCCCGGGGTGGGCGGAGGTGGTGAGCAGTTCTTC | CASSPGVGGGGEQFF
TRBJ1-3 | few | TRBV4-1 | - | TGCGCCAGCGGGGACGGCCATCTCTCTGGAAACACCATATATTTT | CASGDGHLSGNTIYF
TRBJ2-3 | - | TRBV9 | TRBD2 | TGTGCCAGCAGCGGGCAAACTAGCGGGGTACCAGCTACGCAGTATTTT | CASSGQTSGVPATQYF
TRBJ1-2 | - | TRBV12-3/TRBV12-4 | - | TGTGCCAGCAGTTTAGCAATGGGACCGCCCTTAATAGGTGGCTACACCTTC | CASSLAMGPPLIGGYTF
TRBJ1-1 | many | TRBV5-1 | TRBD1 | TGCGCCAGCAGCTTGGGACAGGGGTTGGCTTTCTTT | CASSLGQGLAFF
TRBJ2-5 | few | TRBV7-2 | TRBD1 | TGTGCCAGCAGCCCCACTCAGGGGGCGGAGACCCAGTACTTC | CASSPTQGAETQYF
TRBJ2-6 | many | TRBV5-1 | - | TGCGCCAGCAGCTTCCAGGGGACGGGGGCCAACGTCCTGACTTTC | CASSFQGTGANVLTF
TRBJ1-1 | - | TRBV3-1 | TRBD1 | TGTGCCAGCAGCCAAGCAGGGGGCAGTACTGAAGCTTTCTTT | CASSQAGGSTEAFF
TRBJ2-3 | few | TRBV5-1 | - | TGCGCCAGCAGCTTACGGAGCGGGCGACCAGATACGCAGTATTTT | CASSLRSGRPDTQYF
TRBJ2-5 | - | TRBV6-5 | TRBD2 | TGTGCCAGCAGTTACTGGGCTAGCGGGGGGGTGTCCACGGCCCAGTACTTC | CASSYWASGGVSTAQYF
TRBJ2-1 | - | TRBV7-2 | TRBD2 | TGTGCCAGCAGGCAAGCGGGGGCCGACTACAATGAGCAGTTCTTC | CASRQAGADYNEQFF
TRBJ1-2 | many | TRBV5-1 | - | TGCGCCAGCAGCTTGGTAACGGCCTATGGCTACACCTTC | CASSLVTAYGYTF
TRBJ2-2 | many | TRBV5-1 | - | TGCGCCAGCAGCTTGAGGGTTAACACCGGGGAGCTGTTTTTT | CASSLRVNTGELFF
TRBJ2-1 | - | TRBV20-1 | TRBD1 | TGCAGTGCTAGGTGGTCGCCCGGGACAGGGTTAGGGCAGTTCTTC | CSARWSPGTGLGQFF